This T cell receptor (beta chain) was sequenced for a study of beta chain features in type 1 diabetes. Across the study: Age, gender and cell yields were alike across patients and healthy donors.

Germline CDR1 is MDHEN and CDR2 is SYDVKM. Trimming left V 3 bases short and J 8 bases short, with 14 bases between. The length of the CDR3 is 15 residues. The study reverse transcribed the entire isolated RNA, so it sequenced expressed TCRB transcripts. The table came from immunoSEQ multiplex PCR; TCRdb's copy has only in-frame clones and leaves some out. Of some 350,000 clones listed, 8.5% to 10% are singletons. Whole-study results and caveats: A moderate, significant TCRB CDR3 shortening appeared in type 1 diabetes across four CD4+ subsets.

As to this clone: Its matching antigen is unknown.

The source material was central memory CD4+ T cells from blood. V usage is TRBV28 and J usage is TRBJ1-6; D is uncertain. The source is a man aged 25 to 40 with type 1 diabetes. The CDR3 DNA is TGTGCCAGCAGTTTTAATCCGGGAACGGATTCACCCCTCCACTTT. It yields the protein CASSFNPGTDSPLHF. Full variable domain (missing parts from reference TRBV28 and TRBJ1-6): DVKVTQSSRYLVKRTGEKVFLECVQDMDHENMFWYRQDPGLGLRLIYFSYDVKMKEKGDIPEGYSVSREKKERFSLILESASTNQTSMYLCASSFNPGTDSPLHFGNGTRLTVT.